The 5 T cell receptor beta chains below come from one sample, sequenced in a study of early T cells in non-severe SARS-CoV-2 infection. Each CDR3 protein is one row after TCRdb ran MiXCR on the 5' RACE reads. The sample contains under 95,000 distinct CDR3 sequences, 9.5% to 15% of which appear only once. Input material: whole blood. These receptors all come from an adult who was a healthcare worker with PCR-confirmed SARS-CoV-2 infection or an uninfected control (not recorded which).

This clonotype was observed at least ten times. The chain joins TRBV29-1 to TRBJ2-6; weak D call: TRBD1 (6 bases). V lost 4 bases and J lost 3, with 10 bases in between. Germline CDR1 reads SQVTM; CDR2 reads ANQGSEA. The CDR3 spans 14 residues. Here the CDR3 reads CSVGRGSGANVLTF. CDR3 sequence (DNA): TGCAGCGTTGGAAGGGGGAGTGGGGCCAACGTCCTGACTTTC.

This clonotype was found a few times. V and J are TRBV29-1 and TRBJ1-5; 8 nucleotides agree with TRBD1. The CDR3 length is 15 residues. Trimming at V came to 8 bases and at J to 5 bases, leaving 14 bases not matched to a gene. The germline gives CDR1 SQVTM, CDR2 ANQGSEA. CDR3: CSNGQGGRGDQPQHF. The CDR3, as DNA: TGCAGCAACGGACAGGGAGGACGAGGAGATCAGCCCCAGCATTTT.

V usage is TRBV28 and J usage is TRBJ1-1; no clear D. This CDR3 has 11 amino acids. Trimming removed 6 bases at V and 11 bases at J, with 13 bases between. Germline assignment: CDR1 MDHEN and CDR2 SYDVKM. The CDR3 spells CASSALPGAFF. CDR3 DNA sequence: TGTGCCAGCAGCGCGCTCCCTGGTGCTTTCTTT.

This clonotype was detected only a few times. This chain connects TRBV4-2 to TRBJ2-3; unclear D gene. Trimming took off 0 bases at V and 3 bases at J, with 4 bases between the two ends. Germline CDR1 reads LGHNA; CDR2 reads YNFKEQ. The CDR3 extends over 13 amino acids. In nucleotides, the CDR3 is TGTGCCAGCAGCCAAGATAAAACAGATACGCAGTATTTT. It translates to CASSQDKTDTQYF.

The V gene is TRBV6-5, the J gene TRBJ2-4; a weak D match, TRBD1 (6 bases). Germline CDR1 is MNHEY and CDR2 is SVGAGI. Trimming left V 4 bases short and J 13 bases short, with 14 bases between. This CDR3 spans 12 amino acids. CDR3 region: CASSSPGQIQYF. The CDR3 region has the DNA TGTGCCAGCAGTTCTCCGGGACAAATCCAGTACTTC.